The 6 T cell receptor beta chains presented below share a single source sample, sequenced in a study of blood T cell repertoires in COVID-19. The table came from immunoSEQ multiplex PCR; TCRdb's copy has only in-frame clones and leaves some out. Of around 100,000 clones in the sample, 82% were seen once. The sample taken for sequencing was peripheral blood. The receptors stem from an older man with acute or convalescent COVID-19.

In this sample, this clone turned up a few times. The genes are TRBV7-9 and TRBJ2-7, with D hard to call. The CDR3 runs to 14 residues. Germline values: CDR1 SEHNR, CDR2 FQNEAQ (reference sequence). Between the trimmed V and J ends, which lost 6 bases and 3 bases, there was a span of 15 bases. CDR3 loop: CASRTGRGDYEQYF. CDR3 nucleotide sequence: TGTGCCAGCAGGACCGGAAGAGGCGACTACGAGCAGTACTTC.

The CDR3 is CASSALREEAFF. The CDR3 DNA reads as TGTGCCAGCTCCGCGTTGAGGGAAGAAGCTTTCTTT. The gene calls are TRBV18 and TRBJ1-1; D remains ambiguous. The germline V and J ends were trimmed by 6 bases and 8 bases, with 13 bases remaining between them. Germline V gene lookup returns CDR1 KGHSH and CDR2 LQKENI. The CDR3 spans 12 residues.

The chain carries TRBV10-3 and TRBJ2-7, with TRBD2 matching 10 bases. CDR3 size: 14 residues. The germline V gene encodes CDR1 ENHRY and CDR2 SYGVKD. V lost 6 bases and J lost 7; bases outside the gene matches: 9. Here the CDR3 DNA reads TGTGCCATCAGCGGACTAGCGGCGGTCGGAGAGCAGTACTTC. This sequence encodes CAISGLAAVGEQYF.

A word on this clone: At one boundary the junction diverges from the germline segment, which might be a read error. The rearrangement joins TRBV7-7 to TRBJ2-3; no reliable D call. The length of the CDR3 is 13 residues. CDR1 is SSHAT and CDR2 is FNYEAQ in the germline V gene (reference sequence). The chain's CDR3 is CASSYSSTDTQYF. DNA of the CDR3: TGTGCTAGCAGCTACTCTAGCACAGATACGCAGTATTTT.

The table lists this clone with a count of one. The chain carries TRBV19 and TRBJ2-7; TRBD1 matches at 10 bases. Germline CDR1 LNHDA, CDR2 SQIVND (reference sequence). Trimming at V came to 9 bases and at J to 3 bases, leaving 5 bases not matched to a gene. The CDR3 has 13 amino acids. CDR3 bases: TGTGCCAGCTCACGGGACAGGGGCTACGAGCAGTACTTC. Residues: CASSRDRGYEQYF.

CDR3 in amino acids: CASSGTGGINEQFF. The CDR3 DNA is TGTGCCAGCAGTGGTACAGGGGGTATCAATGAGCAGTTCTTC. The gene calls are TRBV25-1 and TRBJ2-1; 8 positions match TRBD1. The ends lost 4 bases at V and 6 bases at J; junction bases unmatched: 5. Looked up from germline, CDR1 is MGHDK and CDR2 is SYGVNS. The CDR3 length is 14 residues.